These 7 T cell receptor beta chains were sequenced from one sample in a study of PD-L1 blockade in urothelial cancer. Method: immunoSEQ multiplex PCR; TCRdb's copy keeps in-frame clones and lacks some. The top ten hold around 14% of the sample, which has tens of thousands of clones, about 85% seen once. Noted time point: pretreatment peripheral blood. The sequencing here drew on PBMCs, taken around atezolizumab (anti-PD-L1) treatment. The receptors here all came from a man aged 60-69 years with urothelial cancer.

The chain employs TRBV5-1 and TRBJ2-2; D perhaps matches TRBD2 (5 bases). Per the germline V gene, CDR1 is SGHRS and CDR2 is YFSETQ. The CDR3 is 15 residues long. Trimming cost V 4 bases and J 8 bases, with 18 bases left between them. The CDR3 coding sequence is TGCGCCAGCAGCACTACTCCGGGGTCCGGAGGGGAGCTGTTTTTT. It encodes CASSTTPGSGGELFF.

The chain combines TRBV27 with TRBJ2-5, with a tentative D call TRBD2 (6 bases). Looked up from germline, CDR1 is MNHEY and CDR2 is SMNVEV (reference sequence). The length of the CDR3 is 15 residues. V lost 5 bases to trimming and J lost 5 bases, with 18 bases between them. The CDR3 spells CASSPWDSQGETQYF. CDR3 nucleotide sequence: TGTGCCAGCAGTCCCTGGGACTCTCAAGGGGAGACCCAGTACTTC.

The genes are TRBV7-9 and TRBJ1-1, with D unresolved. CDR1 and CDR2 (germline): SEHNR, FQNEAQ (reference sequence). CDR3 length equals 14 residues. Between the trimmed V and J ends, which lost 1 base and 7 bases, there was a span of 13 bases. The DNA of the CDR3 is TGTGCCAGCAGCTTAGGGCTCGCGGGGAATGAAGCTTTCTTT. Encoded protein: CASSLGLAGNEAFF.

The CDR3 is CATQGGARIYNEQFF. CDR3 in DNA: TGTGCCACCCAGGGAGGGGCACGAATCTACAATGAGCAGTTCTTC. This sequence joins TRBV27 and TRBJ2-1, with TRBD2 matching 7 bases. V dropped 10 bases and J dropped 3; count of bases not matched to a gene: 12. The germline V gene has CDR1 MNHEY and CDR2 SMNVEV (reference sequence). This CDR3 contains 15 residues.

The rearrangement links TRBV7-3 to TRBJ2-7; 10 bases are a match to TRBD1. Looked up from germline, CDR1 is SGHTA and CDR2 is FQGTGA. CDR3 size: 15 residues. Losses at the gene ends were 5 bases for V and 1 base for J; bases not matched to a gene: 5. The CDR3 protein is CASSIGQGGSYEQYF. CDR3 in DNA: TGTGCCAGCAGCATAGGACAGGGGGGTTCCTACGAGCAGTACTTC. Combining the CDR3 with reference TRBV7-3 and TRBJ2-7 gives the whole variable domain GAGVSQTPSNKVTEKGKYVELRCDPISGHTALYWYRQSLGQGPEFLIYFQGTGAADDSGLPNDRFFAVRPEGSVSTLKIQRTERGDSAVYLCASSIGQGGSYEQYFGPGTRLTVT.

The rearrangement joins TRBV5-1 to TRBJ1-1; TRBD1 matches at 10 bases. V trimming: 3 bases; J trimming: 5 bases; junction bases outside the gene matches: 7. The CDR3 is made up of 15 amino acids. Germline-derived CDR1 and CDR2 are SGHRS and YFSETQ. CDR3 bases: TGCGCCAGCAGCTCCGGGACAGGGGATCTGACTGAAGCTTTCTTT. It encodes CASSSGTGDLTEAFF.

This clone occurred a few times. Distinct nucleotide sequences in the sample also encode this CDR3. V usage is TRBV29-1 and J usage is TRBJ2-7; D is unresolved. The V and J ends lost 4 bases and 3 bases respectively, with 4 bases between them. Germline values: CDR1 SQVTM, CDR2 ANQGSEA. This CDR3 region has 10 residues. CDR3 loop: CSVVSYEQYF. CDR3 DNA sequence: TGCAGCGTTGTGAGCTACGAGCAGTACTTC.